This T cell receptor (beta chain) is from a study of CD8 T cells in ankylosing spondylitis. Whole-study findings and limits: Earlier authors reported some of these motif variants in reactive arthritis synovial fluid and blood. CD8+ by phenotype, disease-linked clones were relatively rare in peripheral blood. For ankylosing spondylitis blood, a TCR beta motif of about eight highly homologous variants appeared characteristic.

Generation of TCR beta libraries employed quantitative 5'-RACE incorporating molecular barcodes. TCRdb reprocessed the 5' RACE reads with MiXCR, giving one entry per CDR3 protein. The table has 650,000 to 800,000 distinct CDR3 sequences, over 15% seen once. This clonotype was seen a few times. Antigen: not known. The V and J ends lost 8 bases and 3 bases respectively, with 17 bases between them. The germline CDR1 and CDR2 sequences are LGHDT and YNNKEL (reference sequence). The CDR3 contains 14 residues. Sequenced material: blood, either unsorted or a sorted T cell fraction (not recorded which). This sequence was found in a male donor with ankylosing spondylitis. This sequence joins TRBV3-1 and TRBJ2-7, with D tentatively TRBD2 (5 bases). CDR3 loop: CASSSSSGNYEQYF. For the CDR3, the DNA is TGTGCCAGCTCCTCCTCCTCGGGGAACTACGAGCAGTACTTC.